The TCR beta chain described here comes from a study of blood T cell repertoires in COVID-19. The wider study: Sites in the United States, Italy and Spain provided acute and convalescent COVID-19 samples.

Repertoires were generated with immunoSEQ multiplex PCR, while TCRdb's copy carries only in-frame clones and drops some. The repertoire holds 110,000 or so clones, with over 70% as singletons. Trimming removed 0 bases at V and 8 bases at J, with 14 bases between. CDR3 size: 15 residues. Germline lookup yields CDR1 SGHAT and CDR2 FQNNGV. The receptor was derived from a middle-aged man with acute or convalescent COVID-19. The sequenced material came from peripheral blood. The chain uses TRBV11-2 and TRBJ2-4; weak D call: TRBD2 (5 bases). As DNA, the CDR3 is TGTGCCAGCAGCTTAGATTCGGGGTCGTGGGACATTCAGTACTTC. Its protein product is CASSLDSGSWDIQYF.